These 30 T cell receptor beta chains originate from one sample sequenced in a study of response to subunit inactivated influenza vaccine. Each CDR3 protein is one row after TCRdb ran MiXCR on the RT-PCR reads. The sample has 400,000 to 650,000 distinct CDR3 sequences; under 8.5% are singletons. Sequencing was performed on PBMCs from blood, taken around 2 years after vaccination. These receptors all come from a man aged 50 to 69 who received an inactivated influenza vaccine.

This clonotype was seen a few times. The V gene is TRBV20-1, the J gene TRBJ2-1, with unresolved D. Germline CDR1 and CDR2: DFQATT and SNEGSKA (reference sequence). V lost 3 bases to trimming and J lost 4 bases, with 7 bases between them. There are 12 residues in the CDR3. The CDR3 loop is CSARFLYNEQFF. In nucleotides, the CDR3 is TGCAGTGCTAGGTTTTTATACAATGAGCAGTTCTTC.

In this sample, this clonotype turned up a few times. The CDR3 coding sequence is TGTGCCCCCAAACCGCCCGGGGAGCTGTTTTTT. It translates to CAPKPPGELFF. The rearrangement uses TRBV21-1 and TRBJ2-2. TRBV21-1 is a pseudogene locus. The CDR3 contains 11 residues.

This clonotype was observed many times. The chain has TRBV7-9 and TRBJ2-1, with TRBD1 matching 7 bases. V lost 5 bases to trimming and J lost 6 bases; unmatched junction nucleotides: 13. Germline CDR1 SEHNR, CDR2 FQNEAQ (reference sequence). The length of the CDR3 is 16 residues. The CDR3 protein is CASSAPPGQPRNEQFF. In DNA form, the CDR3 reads TGTGCCAGCAGCGCACCCCCGGGACAGCCTCGCAATGAGCAGTTCTTC.

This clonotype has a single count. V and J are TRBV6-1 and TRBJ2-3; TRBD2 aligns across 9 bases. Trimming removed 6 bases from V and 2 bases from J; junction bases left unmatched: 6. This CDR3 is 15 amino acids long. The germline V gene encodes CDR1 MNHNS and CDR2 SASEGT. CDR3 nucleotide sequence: TGTGCCAGCAGAAGAAGCGGGGGGCCCACAGATACGCAGTATTTT. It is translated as CASRRSGGPTDTQYF.

CDR3 nucleotide sequence: TGCAGTGCTAGCGGCGGGATGTGGGGCTACACCTTC. Its protein is CSASGGMWGYTF. This chain links TRBV20-1 with TRBJ1-2; unclear D gene. V gave up 3 bases and J gave up 8 bases, with 13 bases separating them. This CDR3 is 12 amino acids long. CDR1 and CDR2 from the germline V gene are DFQATT and SNEGSKA (reference sequence).

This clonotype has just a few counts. CDR3 in amino acids: CASSFAGKETQYF. CDR3 nucleotide sequence: TGTGCCAGCAGTTTCGCCGGAAAAGAGACCCAGTACTTC. V is TRBV12-3 or TRBV12-4 and J is TRBJ2-5; D remains unclear. V gave up 3 bases and J gave up 3 bases, with 8 bases separating them. CDR3 length: 13 residues.

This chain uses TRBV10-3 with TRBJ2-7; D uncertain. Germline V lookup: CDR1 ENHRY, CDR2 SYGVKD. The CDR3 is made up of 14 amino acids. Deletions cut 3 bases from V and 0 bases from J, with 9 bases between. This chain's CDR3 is CAISDRTGSYEQYF. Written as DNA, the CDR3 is TGTGCCATCAGTGATCGAACCGGCTCCTACGAGCAGTACTTC.

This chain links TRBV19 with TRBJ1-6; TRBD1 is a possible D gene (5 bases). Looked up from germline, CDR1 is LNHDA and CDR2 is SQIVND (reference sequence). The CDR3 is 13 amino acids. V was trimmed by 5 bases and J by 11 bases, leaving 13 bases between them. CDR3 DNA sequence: TGTGCCAGTAGTCAGGGACGGAACACACCCCTCCACTTT. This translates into CASSQGRNTPLHF. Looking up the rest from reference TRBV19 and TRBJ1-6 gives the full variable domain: DGGITQSPKYLFRKEGQNVTLSCEQNLNHDAMYWYRQDPGQGLRLIYYSQIVNDFQKGDIAEGYSVSREKKESFPLTVTSAQKNPTAFYLCASSQGRNTPLHFGNGTRLTVT.

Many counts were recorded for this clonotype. The CDR3 DNA follows: TGTGCCAGCAGTTTTCGTAATGGGCATGAGCAGTTCTTC. This codes for CASSFRNGHEQFF. J is TRBJ2-1 and V is TRBV12-3 or TRBV12-4, with D hard to call. The CDR3 extends over 13 amino acids. Trimming took 3 bases from V and 8 from J, leaving 11 bases between them.

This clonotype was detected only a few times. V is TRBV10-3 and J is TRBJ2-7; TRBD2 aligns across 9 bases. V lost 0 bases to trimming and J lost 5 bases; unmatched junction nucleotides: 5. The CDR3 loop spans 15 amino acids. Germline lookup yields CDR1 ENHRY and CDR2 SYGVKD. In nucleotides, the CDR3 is TGTGCCATCAGTGAGTCGGCGGGGGGGCCCCACGAGCAGTACTTC. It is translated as CAISESAGGPHEQYF.

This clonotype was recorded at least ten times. Written as DNA, the CDR3 is TGCGCCAGCAGGGCGGACTATGGCTACACCTTC. This codes for CASRADYGYTF. The chain carries TRBV5-1 and TRBJ1-2; no reliable D call. This CDR3 comprises 11 residues. Trimming removed 5 bases from V and 3 bases from J, with 5 bases in between. Germline CDR1 and CDR2: SGHRS and YFSETQ.

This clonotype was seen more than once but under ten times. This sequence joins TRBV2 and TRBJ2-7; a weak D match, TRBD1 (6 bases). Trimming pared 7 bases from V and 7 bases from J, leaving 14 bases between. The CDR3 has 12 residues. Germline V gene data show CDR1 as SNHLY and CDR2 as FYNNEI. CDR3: CASNRPGEEQYF. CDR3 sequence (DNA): TGTGCCAGCAACAGACCAGGGGAAGAGCAGTACTTC.

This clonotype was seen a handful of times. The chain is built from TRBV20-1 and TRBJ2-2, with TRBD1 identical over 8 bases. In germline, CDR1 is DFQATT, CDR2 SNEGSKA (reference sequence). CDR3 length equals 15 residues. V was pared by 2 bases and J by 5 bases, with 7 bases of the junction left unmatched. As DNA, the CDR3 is TGCAGTGCTAGACCTGGACAGGGAGGAACCGGGGAGCTGTTTTTT. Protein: CSARPGQGGTGELFF.

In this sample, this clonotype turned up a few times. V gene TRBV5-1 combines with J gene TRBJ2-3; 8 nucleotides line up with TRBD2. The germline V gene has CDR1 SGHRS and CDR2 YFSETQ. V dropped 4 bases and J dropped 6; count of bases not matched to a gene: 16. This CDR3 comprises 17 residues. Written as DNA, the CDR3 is TGCGCCAGCAGCCTGGGGATGGGGCGGGGGGTCCCGGATACGCAGTATTTT. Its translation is CASSLGMGRGVPDTQYF.

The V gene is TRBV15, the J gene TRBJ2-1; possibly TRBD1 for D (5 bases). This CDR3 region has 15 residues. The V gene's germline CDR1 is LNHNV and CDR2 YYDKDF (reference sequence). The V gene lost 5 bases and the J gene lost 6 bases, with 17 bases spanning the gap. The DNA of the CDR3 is TGTGCCACCAGCTACCCTGGCAGGACACTCAATGAGCAGTTCTTC. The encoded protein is CATSYPGRTLNEQFF.

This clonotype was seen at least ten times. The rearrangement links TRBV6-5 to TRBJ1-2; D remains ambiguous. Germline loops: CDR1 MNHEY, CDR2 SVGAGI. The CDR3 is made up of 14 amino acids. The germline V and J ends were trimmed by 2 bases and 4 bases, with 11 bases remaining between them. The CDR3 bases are TGTGCCAGCAGTTACCAGCCAGGACCCTATGGCTACACCTTC. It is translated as CASSYQPGPYGYTF.

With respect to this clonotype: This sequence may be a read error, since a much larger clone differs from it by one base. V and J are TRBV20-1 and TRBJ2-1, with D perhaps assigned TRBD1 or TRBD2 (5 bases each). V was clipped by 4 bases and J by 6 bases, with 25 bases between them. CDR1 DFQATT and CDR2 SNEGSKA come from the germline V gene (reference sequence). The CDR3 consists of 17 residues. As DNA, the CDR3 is TGCAGTGCTATGCTGGAAAACGGGGCTAAAAGAATCAATGAGCAGTTCTTC. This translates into CSAMLENGAKRINEQFF.

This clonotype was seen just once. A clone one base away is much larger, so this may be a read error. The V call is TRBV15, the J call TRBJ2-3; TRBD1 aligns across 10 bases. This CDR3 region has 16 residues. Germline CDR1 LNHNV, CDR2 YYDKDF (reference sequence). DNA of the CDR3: TGTGCCACCAGCGGAGACAGGGGGCTGGGCACAGATACGCAGTATTTT. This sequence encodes CATSGDRGLGTDTQYF.

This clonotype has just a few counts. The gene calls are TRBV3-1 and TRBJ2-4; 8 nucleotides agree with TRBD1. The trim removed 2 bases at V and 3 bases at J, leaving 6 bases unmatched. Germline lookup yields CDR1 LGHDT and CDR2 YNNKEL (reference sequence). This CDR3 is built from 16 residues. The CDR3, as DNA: TGTGCCAGCAGCCAACGACAGGGGTTTGGCAAAAACATTCAGTACTTC. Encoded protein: CASSQRQGFGKNIQYF.

The CDR3 spells CASSLETGGYYEQYF. In DNA form, the CDR3 reads TGCGCCAGCAGCTTGGAGACAGGGGGCTACTACGAGCAGTACTTC. This chain links TRBV5-1 with TRBJ2-7; 10 positions match TRBD1. The CDR3 is 15 residues long. Germline V lookup: CDR1 SGHRS, CDR2 YFSETQ. Trimming removed 0 bases from V and 3 bases from J; junction bases left unmatched: 3.

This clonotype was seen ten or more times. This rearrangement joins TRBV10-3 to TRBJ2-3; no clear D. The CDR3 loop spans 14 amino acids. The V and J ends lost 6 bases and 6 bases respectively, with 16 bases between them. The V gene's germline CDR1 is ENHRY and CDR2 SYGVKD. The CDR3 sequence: CAIRPEAMVDTQYF. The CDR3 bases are TGTGCCATCAGGCCAGAAGCGATGGTCGATACGCAGTATTTT.

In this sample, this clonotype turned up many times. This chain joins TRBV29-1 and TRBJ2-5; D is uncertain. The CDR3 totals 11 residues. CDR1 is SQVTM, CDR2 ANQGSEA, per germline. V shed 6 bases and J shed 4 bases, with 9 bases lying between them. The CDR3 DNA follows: TGCAGCGTCTTGTTGTCAGAGACCCAGTACTTC. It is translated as CSVLLSETQYF.

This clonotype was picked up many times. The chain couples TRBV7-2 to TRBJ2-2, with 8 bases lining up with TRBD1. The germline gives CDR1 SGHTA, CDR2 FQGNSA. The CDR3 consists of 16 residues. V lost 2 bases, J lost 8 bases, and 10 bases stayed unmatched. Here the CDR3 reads CASSLKKGQAVGELFF. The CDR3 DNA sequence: TGTGCCAGCAGCTTAAAAAAGGGACAGGCTGTGGGGGAGCTGTTTTTT. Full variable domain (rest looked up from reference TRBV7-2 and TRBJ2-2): GAGVSQSPSNKVTEKGKDVELRCDPISGHTALYWYRQSLGQGLEFLIYFQGNSAPDKSGLPSDRFSAERTGGSVSTLTIQRTQQEDSAVYLCASSLKKGQAVGELFFGEGSRLTVL.

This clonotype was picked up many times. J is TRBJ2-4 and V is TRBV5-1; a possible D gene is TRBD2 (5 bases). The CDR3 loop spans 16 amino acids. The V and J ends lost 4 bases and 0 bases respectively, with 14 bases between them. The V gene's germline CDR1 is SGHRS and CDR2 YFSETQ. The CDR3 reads CASSTIPGIAKNIQYF. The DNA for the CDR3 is TGCGCCAGCAGCACCATACCCGGGATAGCCAAAAACATTCAGTACTTC.

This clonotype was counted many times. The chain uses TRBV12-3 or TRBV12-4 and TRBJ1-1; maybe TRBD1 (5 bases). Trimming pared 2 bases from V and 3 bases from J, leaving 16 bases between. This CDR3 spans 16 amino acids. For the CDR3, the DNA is TGTGCCAGCAGTTTAATTGGGGCCCGTAAGTACACTGAAGCTTTCTTT. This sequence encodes CASSLIGARKYTEAFF.

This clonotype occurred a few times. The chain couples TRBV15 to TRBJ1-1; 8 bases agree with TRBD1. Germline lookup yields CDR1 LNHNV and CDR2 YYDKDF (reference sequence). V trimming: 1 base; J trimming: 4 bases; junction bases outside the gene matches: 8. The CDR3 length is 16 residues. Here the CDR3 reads CATSRGGQVGGTEAFF. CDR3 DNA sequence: TGTGCCACCAGCAGAGGGGGACAGGTTGGGGGCACTGAAGCTTTCTTT.

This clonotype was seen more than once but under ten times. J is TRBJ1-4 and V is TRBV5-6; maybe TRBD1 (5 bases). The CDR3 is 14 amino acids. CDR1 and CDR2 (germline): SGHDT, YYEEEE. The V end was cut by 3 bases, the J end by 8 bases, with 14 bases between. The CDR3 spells CASSYTRRGEKLFF. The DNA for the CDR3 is TGTGCCAGCAGCTACACCCGGAGGGGCGAAAAACTGTTTTTT. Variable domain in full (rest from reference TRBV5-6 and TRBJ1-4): DAGVTQSPTHLIKTRGQQVTLRCSPKSGHDTVSWYQQALGQGPQFIFQYYEEEERQRGNFPDRFSGHQFPNYSSELNVNALLLGDSALYLCASSYTRRGEKLFFGSGTQLSVL.

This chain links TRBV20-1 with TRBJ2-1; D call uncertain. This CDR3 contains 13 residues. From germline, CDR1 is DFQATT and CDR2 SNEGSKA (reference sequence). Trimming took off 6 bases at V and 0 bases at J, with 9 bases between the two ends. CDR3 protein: CSATLSSYNEQFF. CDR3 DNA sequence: TGCAGTGCCACCCTAAGCTCCTACAATGAGCAGTTCTTC.

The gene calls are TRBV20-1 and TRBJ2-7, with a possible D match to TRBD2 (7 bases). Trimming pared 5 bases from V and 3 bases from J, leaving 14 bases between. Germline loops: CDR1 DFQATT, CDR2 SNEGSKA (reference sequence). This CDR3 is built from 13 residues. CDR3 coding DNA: TGCAGTGCTCCCCGCGGGGGCCGCTACGAGCAGTACTTC. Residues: CSAPRGGRYEQYF.

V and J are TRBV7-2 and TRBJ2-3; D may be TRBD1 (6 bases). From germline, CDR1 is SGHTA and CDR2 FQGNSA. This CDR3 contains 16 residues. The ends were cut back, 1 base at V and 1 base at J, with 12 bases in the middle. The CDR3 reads CASSLGTVGGTDTQYF. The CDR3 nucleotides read TGTGCCAGCAGCTTAGGGACAGTGGGAGGCACAGATACGCAGTATTTT.